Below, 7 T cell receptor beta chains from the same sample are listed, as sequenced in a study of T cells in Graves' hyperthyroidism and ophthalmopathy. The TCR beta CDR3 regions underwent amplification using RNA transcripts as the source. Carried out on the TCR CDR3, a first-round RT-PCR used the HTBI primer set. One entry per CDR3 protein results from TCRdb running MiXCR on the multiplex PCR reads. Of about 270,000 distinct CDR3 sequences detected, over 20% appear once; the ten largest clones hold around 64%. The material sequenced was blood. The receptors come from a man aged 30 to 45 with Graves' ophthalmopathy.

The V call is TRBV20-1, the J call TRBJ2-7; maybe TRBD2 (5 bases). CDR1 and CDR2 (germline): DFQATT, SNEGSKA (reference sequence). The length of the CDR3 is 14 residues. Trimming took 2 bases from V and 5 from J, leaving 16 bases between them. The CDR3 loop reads CSARITRFSHEQYF. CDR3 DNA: TGCAGTGCTAGAATCACTAGGTTTTCCCACGAGCAGTACTTC.

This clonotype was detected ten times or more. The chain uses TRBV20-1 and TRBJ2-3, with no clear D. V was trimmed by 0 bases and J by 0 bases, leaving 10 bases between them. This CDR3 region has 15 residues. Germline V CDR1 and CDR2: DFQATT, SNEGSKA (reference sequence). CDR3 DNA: TGCAGTGCTAGAGATTGGAGATCTAGCACAGATACGCAGTATTTT. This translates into CSARDWRSSTDTQYF.

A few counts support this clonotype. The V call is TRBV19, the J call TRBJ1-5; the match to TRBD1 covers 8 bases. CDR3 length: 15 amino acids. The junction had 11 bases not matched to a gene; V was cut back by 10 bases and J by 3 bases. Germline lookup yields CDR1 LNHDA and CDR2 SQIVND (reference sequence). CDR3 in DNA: TGTGCCACCCAGACGACAGGGGACAACAATCAGCCCCAGCATTTT. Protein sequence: CATQTTGDNNQPQHF.

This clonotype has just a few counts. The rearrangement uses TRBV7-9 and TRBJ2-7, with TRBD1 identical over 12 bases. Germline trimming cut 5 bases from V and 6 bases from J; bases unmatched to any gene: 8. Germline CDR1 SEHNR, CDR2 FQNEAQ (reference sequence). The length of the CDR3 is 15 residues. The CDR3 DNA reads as TGTGCCAGCAGCCCCCCCGGGACAGGGGGCGCCGAGCAGTACTTC. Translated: CASSPPGTGGAEQYF.

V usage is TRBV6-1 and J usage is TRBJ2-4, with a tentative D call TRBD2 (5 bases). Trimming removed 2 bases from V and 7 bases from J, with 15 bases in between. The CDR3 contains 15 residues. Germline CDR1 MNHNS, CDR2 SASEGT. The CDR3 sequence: CASSESWTSKNIQYF. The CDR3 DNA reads TGTGCCAGCAGTGAATCGTGGACTTCTAAGAACATTCAGTACTTC.

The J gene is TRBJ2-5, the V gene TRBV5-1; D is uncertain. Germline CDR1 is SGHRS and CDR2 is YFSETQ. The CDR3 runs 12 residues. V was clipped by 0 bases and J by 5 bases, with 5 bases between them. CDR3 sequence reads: CASSLDGETQYF. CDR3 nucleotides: TGCGCCAGCAGCTTGGACGGGGAGACCCAGTACTTC.

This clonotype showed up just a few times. In nucleotides, the CDR3 is TGCAGCGTCGCCCACAGGGGTGAAAAACTGTTTTTT. Residues: CSVAHRGEKLFF. The rearrangement uses TRBV29-1 and TRBJ1-4; 7 bases line up with TRBD1. The CDR3 is 12 residues long. Germline CDR1 reads SQVTM; CDR2 reads ANQGSEA. V was clipped by 6 bases and J by 7 bases; unmatched bases: 5.